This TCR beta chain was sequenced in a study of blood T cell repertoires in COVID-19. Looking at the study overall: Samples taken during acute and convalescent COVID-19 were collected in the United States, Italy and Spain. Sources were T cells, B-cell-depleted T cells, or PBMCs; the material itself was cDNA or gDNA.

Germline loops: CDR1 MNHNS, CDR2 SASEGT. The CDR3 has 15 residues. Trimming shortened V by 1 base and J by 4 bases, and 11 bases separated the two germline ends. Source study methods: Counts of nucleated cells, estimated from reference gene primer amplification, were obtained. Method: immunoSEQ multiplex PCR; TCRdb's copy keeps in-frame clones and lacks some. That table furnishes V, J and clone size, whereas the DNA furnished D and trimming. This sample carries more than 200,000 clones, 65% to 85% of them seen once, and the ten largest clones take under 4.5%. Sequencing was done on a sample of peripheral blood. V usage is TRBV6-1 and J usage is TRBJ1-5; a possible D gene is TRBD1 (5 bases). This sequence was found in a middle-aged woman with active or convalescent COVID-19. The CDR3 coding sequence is TGTGCCAGCAGTGAAGACGGCGGGGGGAATCAGCCCCAGCATTTT. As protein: CASSEDGGGNQPQHF.